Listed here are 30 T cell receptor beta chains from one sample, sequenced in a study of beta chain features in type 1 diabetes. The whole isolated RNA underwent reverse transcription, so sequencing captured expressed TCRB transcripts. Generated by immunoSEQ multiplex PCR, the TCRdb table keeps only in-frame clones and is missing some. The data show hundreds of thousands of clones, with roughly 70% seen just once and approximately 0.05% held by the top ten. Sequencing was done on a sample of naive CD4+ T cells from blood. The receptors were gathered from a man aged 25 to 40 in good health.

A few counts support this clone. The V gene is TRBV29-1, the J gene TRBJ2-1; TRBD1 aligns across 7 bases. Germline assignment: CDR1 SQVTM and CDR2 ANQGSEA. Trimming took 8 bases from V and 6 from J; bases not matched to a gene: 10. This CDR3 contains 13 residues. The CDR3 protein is CSFIGTVINEQFF. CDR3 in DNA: TGCAGCTTCATTGGGACAGTCATCAATGAGCAGTTCTTC.

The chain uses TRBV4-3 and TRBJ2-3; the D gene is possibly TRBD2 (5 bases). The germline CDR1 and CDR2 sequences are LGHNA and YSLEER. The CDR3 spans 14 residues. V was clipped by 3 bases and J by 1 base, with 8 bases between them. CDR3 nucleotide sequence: TGCGCCAGCAGCCAGACGCGGGGCACAGATACGCAGTATTTT. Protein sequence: CASSQTRGTDTQYF.

CDR3 residues: CAWSVSGSTEAFF. The CDR3 DNA sequence: TGTGCCTGGAGTGTAAGCGGGAGCACTGAAGCTTTCTTT. The chain employs TRBV30 and TRBJ1-1; D is uncertain. Deletions cut 0 bases from V and 4 bases from J, with 9 bases between. Germline V gene lookup returns CDR1 GTSNPN and CDR2 SVGIG (reference sequence). The CDR3 sequence is 13 residues long.

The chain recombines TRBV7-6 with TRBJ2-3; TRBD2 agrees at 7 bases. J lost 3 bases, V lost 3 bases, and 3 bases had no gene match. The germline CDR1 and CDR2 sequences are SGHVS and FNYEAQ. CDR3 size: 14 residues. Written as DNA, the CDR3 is TGTGCCAGCAGCTTGAACGGGGGGACAGATACGCAGTATTTT. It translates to CASSLNGGTDTQYF.

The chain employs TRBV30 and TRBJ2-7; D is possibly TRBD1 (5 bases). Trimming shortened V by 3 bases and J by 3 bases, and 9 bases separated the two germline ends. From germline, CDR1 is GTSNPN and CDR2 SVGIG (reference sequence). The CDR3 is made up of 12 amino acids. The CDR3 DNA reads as TGTGCCTGGAGCGTGACAGTCTACGAGCAGTACTTC. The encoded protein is CAWSVTVYEQYF. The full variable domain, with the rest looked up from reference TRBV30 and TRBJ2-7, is SQTIHQWPATLVQPVGSPLSLECTVEGTSNPNLYWYRQAAGRGLQLLFYSVGIGQISSEVPQNLSASRPQDRQFILSSKKLLLSDSGFYLCAWSVTVYEQYFGPGTRLTVT.

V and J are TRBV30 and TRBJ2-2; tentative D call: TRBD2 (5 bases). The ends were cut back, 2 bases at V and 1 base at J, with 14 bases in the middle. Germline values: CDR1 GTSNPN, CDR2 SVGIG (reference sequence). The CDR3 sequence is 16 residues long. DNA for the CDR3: TGTGCCTGGAGTAGGTTAGCGAATGTGAACACCGGGGAGCTGTTTTTT. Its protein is CAWSRLANVNTGELFF.

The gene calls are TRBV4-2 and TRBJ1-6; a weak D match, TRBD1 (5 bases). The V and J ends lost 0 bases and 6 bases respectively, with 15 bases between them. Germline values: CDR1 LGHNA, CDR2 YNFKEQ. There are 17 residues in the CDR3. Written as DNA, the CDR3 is TGTGCCAGCAGCCAAGATTATGCAGGGTTTAGTAATTCACCCCTCCACTTT. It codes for CASSQDYAGFSNSPLHF.

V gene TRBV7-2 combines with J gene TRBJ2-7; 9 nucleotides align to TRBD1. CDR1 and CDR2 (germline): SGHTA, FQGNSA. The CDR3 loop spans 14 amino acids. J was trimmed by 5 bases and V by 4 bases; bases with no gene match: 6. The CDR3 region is CASSYRDRAHEQYF. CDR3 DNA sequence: TGTGCCAGCAGCTACCGGGACAGGGCCCACGAGCAGTACTTC.

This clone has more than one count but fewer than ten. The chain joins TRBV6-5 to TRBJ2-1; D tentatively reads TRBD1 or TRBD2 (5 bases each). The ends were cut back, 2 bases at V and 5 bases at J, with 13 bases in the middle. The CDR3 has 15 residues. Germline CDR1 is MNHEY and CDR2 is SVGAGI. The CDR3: CASSYLRDGNNEQFF. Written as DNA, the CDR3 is TGTGCCAGCAGTTACCTCCGGGACGGGAACAATGAGCAGTTCTTC.

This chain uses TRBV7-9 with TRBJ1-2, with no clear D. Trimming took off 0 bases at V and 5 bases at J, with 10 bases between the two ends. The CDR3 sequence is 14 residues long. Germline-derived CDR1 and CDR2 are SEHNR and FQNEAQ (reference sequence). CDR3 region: CASSLAVDAYGYTF. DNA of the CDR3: TGTGCCAGCAGCTTAGCAGTGGACGCTTATGGCTACACCTTC. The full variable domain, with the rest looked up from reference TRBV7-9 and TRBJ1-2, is DTGVSQNPRHKITKRGQNVTFRCDPISEHNRLYWYRQTLGQGPEFLTYFQNEAQLEKSRLLSDRFSAERPKGSFSTLEIQRTEQGDSAMYLCASSLAVDAYGYTFGSGTRLTVV.

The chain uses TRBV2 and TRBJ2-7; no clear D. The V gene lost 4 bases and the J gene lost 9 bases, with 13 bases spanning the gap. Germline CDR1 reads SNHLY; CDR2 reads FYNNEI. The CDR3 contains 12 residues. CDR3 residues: CASSVGLLRQYF. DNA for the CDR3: TGTGCCAGCAGTGTAGGGCTCCTTAGGCAGTACTTC.

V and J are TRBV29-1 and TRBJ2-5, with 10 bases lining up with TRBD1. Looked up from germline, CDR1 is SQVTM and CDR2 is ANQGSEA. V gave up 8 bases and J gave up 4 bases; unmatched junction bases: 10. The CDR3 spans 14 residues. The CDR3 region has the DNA TGCAGCTATCGTGGAGACAGGGGGCCAGAGACCCAGTACTTC. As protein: CSYRGDRGPETQYF.

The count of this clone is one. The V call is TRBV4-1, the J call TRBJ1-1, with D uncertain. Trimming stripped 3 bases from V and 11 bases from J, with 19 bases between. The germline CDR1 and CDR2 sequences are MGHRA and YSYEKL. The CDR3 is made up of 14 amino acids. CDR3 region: CASSQADIPMYAFF. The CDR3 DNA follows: TGCGCCAGCAGCCAGGCTGACATCCCGATGTATGCTTTCTTT.

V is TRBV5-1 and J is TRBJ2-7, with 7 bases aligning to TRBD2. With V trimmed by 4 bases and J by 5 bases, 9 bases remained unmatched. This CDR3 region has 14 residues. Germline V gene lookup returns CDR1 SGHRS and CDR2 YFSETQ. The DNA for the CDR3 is TGCGCCAGCAGCAGACCGAGACTAGCTAACGAGCAGTACTTC. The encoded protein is CASSRPRLANEQYF.

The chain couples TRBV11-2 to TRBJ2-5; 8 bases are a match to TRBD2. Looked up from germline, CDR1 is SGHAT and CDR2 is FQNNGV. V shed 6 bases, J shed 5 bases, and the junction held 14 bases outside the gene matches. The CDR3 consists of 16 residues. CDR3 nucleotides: TGTGCCAGCAGGCCTCCACCGGGACTAGGTGCTGAGACCCAGTACTTC. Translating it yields CASRPPPGLGAETQYF.

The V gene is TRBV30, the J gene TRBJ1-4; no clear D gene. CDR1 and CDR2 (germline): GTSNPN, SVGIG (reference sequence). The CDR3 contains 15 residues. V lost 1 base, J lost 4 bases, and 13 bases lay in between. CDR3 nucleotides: TGTGCCTGGAGTGACCGACGGATGCTTAATGAAAAACTGTTTTTT. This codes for CAWSDRRMLNEKLFF.

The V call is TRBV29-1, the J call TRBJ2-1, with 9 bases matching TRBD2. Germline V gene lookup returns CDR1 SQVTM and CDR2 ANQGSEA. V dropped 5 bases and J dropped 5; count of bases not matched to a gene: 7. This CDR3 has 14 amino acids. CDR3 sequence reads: CSVSRLADNNEQFF. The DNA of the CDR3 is TGCAGCGTTTCGAGACTAGCGGATAACAATGAGCAGTTCTTC.

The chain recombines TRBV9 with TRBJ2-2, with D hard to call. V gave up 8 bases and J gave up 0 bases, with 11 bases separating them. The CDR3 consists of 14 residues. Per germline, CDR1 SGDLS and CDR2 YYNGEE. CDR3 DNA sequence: TGTGCCAGTCGGGCCCGAACGAACACCGGGGAGCTGTTTTTT. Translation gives CASRARTNTGELFF.

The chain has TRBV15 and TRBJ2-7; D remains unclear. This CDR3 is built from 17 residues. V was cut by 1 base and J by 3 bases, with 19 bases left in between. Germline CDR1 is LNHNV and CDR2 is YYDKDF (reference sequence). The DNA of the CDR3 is TGTGCCACCAGCAGAGCTTGGTCAGAGATCTCCAGCTACGAGCAGTACTTC. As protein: CATSRAWSEISSYEQYF.

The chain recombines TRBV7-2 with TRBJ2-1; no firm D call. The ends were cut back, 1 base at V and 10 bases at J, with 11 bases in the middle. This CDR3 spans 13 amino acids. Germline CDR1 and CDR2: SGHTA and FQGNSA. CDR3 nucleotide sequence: TGTGCCAGCAGCTTAGATGTCTCCTCGGAGCAGTTCTTC. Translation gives CASSLDVSSEQFF.

CDR3 in DNA: TGTGCCTGGGGCGACGTGGCAGAGACCCAGTACTTC. As protein: CAWGDVAETQYF. The chain has TRBV30 and TRBJ2-5; D gene ambiguous. V gave up 5 bases and J gave up 4 bases, with 11 bases separating them. CDR3 size: 12 residues. Germline values: CDR1 GTSNPN, CDR2 SVGIG (reference sequence).

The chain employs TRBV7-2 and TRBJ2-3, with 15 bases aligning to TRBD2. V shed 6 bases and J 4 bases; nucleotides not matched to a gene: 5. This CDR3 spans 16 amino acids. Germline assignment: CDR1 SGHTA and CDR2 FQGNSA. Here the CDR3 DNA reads TGTGCCAGCAGACCAGGACTAGCGGGAGGGCCAGATACGCAGTATTTT. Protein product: CASRPGLAGGPDTQYF.

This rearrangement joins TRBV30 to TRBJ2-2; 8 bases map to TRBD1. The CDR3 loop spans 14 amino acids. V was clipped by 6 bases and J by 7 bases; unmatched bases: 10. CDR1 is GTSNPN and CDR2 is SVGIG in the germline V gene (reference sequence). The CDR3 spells CACLQDREFGELFF. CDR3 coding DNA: TGTGCCTGCCTGCAGGACAGGGAATTCGGGGAGCTGTTTTTT. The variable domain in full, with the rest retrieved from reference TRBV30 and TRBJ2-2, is SQTIHQWPATLVQPVGSPLSLECTVEGTSNPNLYWYRQAAGRGLQLLFYSVGIGQISSEVPQNLSASRPQDRQFILSSKKLLLSDSGFYLCACLQDREFGELFFGEGSRLTVL.

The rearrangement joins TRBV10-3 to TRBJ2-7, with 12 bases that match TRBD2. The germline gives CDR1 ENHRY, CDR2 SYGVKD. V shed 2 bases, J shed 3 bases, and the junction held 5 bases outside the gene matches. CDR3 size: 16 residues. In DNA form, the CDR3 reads TGTGCCATCAGTGAGCCTCTAGCGGGGGGGCGCTACGAGCAGTACTTC. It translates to CAISEPLAGGRYEQYF.

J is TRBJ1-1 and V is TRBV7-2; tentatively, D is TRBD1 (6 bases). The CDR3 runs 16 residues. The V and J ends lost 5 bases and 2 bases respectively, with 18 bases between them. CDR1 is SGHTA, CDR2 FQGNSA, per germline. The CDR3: CASSPPGGQRNTEAFF. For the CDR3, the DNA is TGTGCCAGCAGCCCACCCGGAGGACAGAGAAACACTGAAGCTTTCTTT.

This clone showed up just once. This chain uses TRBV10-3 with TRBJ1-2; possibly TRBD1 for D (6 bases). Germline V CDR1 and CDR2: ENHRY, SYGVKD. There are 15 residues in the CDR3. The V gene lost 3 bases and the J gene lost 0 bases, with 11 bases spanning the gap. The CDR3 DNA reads TGTGCCATCAGTGACTCCGGGACATCTAACTATGGCTACACCTTC. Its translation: CAISDSGTSNYGYTF.

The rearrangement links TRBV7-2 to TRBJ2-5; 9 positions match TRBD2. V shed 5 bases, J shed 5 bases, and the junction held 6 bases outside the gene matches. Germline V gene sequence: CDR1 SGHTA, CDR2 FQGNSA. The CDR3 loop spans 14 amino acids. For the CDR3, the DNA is TGTGCCAGCAGCCCCCGAAGCGGGAGGGAGACCCAGTACTTC. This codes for CASSPRSGRETQYF.

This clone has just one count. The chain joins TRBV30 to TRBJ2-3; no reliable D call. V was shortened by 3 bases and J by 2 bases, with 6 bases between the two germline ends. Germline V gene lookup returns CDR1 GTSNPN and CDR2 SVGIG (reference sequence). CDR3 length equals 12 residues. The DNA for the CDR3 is TGTGCCTGGAGAGATTACACAGATACGCAGTATTTT. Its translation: CAWRDYTDTQYF.

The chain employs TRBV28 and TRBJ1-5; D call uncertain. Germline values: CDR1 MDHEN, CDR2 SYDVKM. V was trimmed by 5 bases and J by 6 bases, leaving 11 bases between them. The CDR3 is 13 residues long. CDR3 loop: CASSLDGPQPQHF. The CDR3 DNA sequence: TGTGCCAGCAGTCTCGACGGACCTCAGCCCCAGCATTTT.

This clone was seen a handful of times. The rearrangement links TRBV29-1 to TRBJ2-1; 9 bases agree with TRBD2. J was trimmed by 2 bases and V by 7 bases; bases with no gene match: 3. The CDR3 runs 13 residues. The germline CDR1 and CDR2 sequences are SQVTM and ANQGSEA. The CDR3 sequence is CSARLAAYNEQFF. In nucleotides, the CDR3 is TGCAGCGCCCGACTAGCGGCCTACAATGAGCAGTTCTTC.